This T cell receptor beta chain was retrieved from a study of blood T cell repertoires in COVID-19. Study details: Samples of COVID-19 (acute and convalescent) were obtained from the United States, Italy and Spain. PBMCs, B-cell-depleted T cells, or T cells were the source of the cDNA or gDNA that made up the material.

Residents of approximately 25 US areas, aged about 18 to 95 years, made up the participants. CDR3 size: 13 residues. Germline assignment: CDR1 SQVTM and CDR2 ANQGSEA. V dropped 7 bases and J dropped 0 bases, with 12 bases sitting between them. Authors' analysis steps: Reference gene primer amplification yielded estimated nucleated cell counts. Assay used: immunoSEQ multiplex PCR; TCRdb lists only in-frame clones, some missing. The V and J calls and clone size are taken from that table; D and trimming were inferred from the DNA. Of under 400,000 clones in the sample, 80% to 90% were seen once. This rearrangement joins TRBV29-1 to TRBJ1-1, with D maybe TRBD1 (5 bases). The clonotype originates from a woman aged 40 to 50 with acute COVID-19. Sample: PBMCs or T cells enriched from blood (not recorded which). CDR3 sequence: CSGREGMNTEAFF. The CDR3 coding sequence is TGCAGCGGCAGGGAGGGAATGAACACTGAAGCTTTCTTT. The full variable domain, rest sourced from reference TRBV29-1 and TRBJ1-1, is SAVISQKPSRDICQRGTSLTIQCQVDSQVTMMFWYRQQPGQSLTLIATANQGSEATYESGFVIDKFPISRPNLTFSTLTVSNMSPEDSSIYLCSGREGMNTEAFFGQGTRLTVV.